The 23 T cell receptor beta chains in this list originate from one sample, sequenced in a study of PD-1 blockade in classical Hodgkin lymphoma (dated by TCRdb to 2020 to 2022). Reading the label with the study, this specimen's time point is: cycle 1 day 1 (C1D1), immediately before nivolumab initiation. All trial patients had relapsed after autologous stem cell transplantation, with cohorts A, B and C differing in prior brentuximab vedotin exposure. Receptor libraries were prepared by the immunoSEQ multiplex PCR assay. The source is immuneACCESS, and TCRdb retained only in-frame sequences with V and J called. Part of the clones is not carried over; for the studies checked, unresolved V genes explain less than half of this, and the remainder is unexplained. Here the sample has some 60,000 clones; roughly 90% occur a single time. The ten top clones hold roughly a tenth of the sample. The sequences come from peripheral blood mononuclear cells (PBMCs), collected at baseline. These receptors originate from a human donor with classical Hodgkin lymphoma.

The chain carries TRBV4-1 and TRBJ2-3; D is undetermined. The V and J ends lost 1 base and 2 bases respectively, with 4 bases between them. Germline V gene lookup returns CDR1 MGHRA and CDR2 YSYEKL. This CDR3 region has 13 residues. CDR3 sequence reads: CASSQGITDTQYF. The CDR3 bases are TGCGCCAGCAGCCAAGGAATCACAGATACGCAGTATTTT.

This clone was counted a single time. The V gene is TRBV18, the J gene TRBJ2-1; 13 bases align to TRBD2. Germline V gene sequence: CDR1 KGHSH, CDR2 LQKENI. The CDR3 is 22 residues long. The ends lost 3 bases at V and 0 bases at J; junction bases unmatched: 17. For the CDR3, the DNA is TGTGCCAGCTCACCTCGAGGGAAGAGACTAGCGGGGGGCCTAAGCTCCTACAATGAGCAGTTCTTC. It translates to CASSPRGKRLAGGLSSYNEQFF.

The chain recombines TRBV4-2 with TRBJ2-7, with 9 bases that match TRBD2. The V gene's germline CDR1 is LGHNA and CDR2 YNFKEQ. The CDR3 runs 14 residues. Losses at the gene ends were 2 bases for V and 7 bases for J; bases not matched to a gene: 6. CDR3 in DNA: TGTGCCAGCAGCCAACTGGCGGGAGGGAATGAGCAGTACTTC. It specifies CASSQLAGGNEQYF.

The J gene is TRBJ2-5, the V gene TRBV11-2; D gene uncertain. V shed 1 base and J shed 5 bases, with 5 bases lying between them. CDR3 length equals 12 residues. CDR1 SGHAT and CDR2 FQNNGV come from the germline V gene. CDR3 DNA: TGTGCCAGCAGCTTAGTTTTGGAGACCCAGTACTTC. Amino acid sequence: CASSLVLETQYF.

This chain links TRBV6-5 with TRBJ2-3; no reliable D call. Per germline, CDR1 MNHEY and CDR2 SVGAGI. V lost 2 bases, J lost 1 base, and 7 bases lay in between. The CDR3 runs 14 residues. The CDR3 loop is CASSYSVGTDTQYF. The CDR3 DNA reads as TGTGCCAGCAGTTACAGCGTTGGCACAGATACGCAGTATTTT.

The CDR3 region is CASSGATSAKYEKLFF. The CDR3 nucleotides read TGTGCCAGCAGTGGCGCCACGAGTGCCAAATACGAAAAACTGTTTTTT. The V call is TRBV27, the J call TRBJ1-4; D uncertain. The V end lost 5 bases, the J end lost 8 bases, and 21 bases lay between the germline ends. CDR3 size: 16 residues. Germline loops: CDR1 MNHEY, CDR2 SMNVEV (reference sequence).

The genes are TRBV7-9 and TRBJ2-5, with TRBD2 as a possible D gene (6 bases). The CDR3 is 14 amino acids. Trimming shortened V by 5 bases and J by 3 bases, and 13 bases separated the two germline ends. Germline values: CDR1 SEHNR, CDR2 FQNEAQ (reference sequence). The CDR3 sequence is CASSPTGGEETQYF. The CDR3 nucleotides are TGTGCCAGCAGCCCGACCGGGGGAGAAGAGACCCAGTACTTC.

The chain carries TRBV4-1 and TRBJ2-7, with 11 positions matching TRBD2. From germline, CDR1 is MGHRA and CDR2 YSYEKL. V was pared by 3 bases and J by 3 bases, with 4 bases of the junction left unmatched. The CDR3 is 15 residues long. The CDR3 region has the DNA TGCGCCAGCAGCCATGCGGGACTAGCGGACTACGAGCAGTACTTC. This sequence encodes CASSHAGLADYEQYF.

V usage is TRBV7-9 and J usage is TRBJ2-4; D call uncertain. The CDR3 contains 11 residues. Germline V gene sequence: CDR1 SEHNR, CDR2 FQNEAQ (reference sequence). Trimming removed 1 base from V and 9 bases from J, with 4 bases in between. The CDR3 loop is CASSLGGIQYF. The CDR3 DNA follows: TGTGCCAGCAGCTTAGGGGGCATTCAGTACTTC.

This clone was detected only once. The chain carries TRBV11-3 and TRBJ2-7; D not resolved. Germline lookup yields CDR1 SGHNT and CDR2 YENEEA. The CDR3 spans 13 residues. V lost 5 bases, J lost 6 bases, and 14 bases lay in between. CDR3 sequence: CASSVTPSTEQYF. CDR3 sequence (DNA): TGTGCCAGCAGCGTAACTCCCTCAACCGAGCAGTACTTC.

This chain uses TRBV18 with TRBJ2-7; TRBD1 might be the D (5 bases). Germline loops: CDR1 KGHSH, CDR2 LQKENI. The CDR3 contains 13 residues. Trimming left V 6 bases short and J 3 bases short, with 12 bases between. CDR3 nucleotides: TGTGCCAGCTCCCTACCTCAGGGCTACGAGCAGTACTTC. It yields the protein CASSLPQGYEQYF.

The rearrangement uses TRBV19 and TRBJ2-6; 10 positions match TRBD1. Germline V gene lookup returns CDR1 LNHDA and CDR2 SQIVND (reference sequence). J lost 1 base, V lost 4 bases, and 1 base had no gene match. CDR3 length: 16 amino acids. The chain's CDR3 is CASSKGQGSGANVLTF. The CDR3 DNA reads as TGTGCCAGTAGTAAGGGACAGGGGTCTGGGGCCAACGTCCTGACTTTC.

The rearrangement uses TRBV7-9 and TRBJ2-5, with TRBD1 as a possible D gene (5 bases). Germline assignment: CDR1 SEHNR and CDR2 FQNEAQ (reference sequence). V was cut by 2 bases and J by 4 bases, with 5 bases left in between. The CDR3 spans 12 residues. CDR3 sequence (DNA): TGTGCCAGCAGCTTACAGGGAGAGACCCAGTACTTC. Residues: CASSLQGETQYF.

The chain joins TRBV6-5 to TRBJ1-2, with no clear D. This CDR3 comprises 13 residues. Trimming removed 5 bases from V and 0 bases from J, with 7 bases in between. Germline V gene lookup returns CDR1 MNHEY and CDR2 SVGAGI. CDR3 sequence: CASSERSNYGYTF. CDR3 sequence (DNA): TGTGCCAGCAGTGAACGGTCTAACTATGGCTACACCTTC.

The CDR3 coding sequence is TGTGCCAGCAGCTTAAACGGGGGAGGGACACAAGAGACCCAGTACTTC. The encoded protein is CASSLNGGGTQETQYF. This sequence joins TRBV7-2 and TRBJ2-5; TRBD2 might be the D (7 bases). This CDR3 is 16 amino acids long. Germline V CDR1 and CDR2: SGHTA, FQGNSA. The V gene lost 2 bases and the J gene lost 2 bases, with 15 bases spanning the gap.

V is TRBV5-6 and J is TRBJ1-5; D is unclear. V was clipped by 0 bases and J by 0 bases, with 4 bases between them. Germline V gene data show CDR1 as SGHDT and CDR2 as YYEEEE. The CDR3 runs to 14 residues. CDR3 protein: CASSLGFSNQPQHF. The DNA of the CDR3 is TGTGCCAGCAGCTTGGGGTTTAGCAATCAGCCCCAGCATTTT.

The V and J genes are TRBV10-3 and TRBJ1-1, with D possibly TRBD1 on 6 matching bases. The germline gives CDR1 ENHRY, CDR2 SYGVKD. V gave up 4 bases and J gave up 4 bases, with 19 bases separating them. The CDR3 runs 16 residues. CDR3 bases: TGTGCCATCAGTGGGGGGCGCTGGGGACTCGGCACTGAAGCTTTCTTT. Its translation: CAISGGRWGLGTEAFF.

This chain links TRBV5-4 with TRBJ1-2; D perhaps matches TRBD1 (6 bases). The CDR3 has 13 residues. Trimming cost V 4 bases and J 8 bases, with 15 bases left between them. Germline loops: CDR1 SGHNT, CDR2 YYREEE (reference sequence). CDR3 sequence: CASSAPRGWGYTF. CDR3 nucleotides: TGTGCCAGCAGCGCCCCCAGGGGCTGGGGCTACACCTTC.

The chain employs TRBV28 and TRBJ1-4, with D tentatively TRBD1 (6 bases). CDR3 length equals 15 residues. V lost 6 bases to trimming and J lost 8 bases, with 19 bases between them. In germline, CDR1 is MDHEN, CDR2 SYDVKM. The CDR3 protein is CASSLAGTSKEKLFF. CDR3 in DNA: TGTGCCAGCAGCCTCGCCGGGACAAGTAAAGAAAAACTGTTTTTT.

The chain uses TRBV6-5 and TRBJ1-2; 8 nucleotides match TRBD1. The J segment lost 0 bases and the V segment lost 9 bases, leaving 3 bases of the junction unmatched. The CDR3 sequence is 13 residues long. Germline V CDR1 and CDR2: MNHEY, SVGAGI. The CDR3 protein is CASKDRANYGYTF. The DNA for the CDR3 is TGTGCCAGTAAGGACAGGGCTAACTATGGCTACACCTTC.

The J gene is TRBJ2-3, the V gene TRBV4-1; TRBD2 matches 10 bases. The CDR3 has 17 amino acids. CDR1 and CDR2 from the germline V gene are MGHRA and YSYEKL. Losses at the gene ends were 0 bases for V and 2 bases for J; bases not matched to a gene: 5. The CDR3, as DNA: TGCGCCAGCAGCCAAGAGGCAGCGGGGGGGATCACAGATACGCAGTATTTT. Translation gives CASSQEAAGGITDTQYF.

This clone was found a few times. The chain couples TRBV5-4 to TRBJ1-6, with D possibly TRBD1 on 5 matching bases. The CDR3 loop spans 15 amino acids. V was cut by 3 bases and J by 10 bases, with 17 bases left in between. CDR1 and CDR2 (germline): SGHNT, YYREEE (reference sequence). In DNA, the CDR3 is TGTGCCAGCAGCTCAGATACAGGAGCTGGATCACCCCTCCACTTT. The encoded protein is CASSSDTGAGSPLHF.

The chain's CDR3 is CASSQDGTGEETQYF. In DNA form, the CDR3 reads TGCGCCAGCAGCCAAGACGGGACAGGGGAAGAGACCCAGTACTTC. V is TRBV4-1 and J is TRBJ2-5, with 10 bases aligning to TRBD1. Unmatched junction bases numbered 1, after V lost 0 bases and J lost 3 bases. The CDR3 length is 15 residues. The germline V gene has CDR1 MGHRA and CDR2 YSYEKL.